The entry below describes one T cell receptor beta chain. Reverse transcription of about 0.45 to 1 ug RNA was performed with random hexamers. It was immunoSEQ multiplex PCR that amplified TCR beta CDR3 across 54 Vbeta and 13 Jbeta. TCRdb re-derived calls from the immunoSEQ multiplex PCR reads in MiXCR, one entry per CDR3 protein. The table includes approximately 200,000 distinct CDR3 sequences, about 95% detected once. This record belongs to a study of CD8 T cells in Susac syndrome. The study used treatment-naive patients who had stable or active relapsing-remitting disease as multiple sclerosis controls. CDR1 and CDR2 (germline): LNHDA, SQIVND (reference sequence). There are 16 residues in the CDR3. V was clipped by 3 bases and J by 0 bases, with 14 bases between them.

The receptor was isolated from a human donor with multiple sclerosis. Specimen: CD4+ T cells from PBMCs. The V and J genes are TRBV19 and TRBJ1-1; D possibly corresponds to TRBD1 (6 bases). The CDR3 here is CASSMRTGSLNTEAFF. CDR3 nucleotides: TGTGCCAGTAGTATGCGAACAGGGAGTTTGAACACTGAAGCTTTCTTT.